Shown below are 15 T cell receptor beta chains from a single sample sequenced in a study of blood T cell repertoires in COVID-19. Sequenced by immunoSEQ multiplex PCR; TCRdb stores in-frame clones only, minus some. The sample contains around 250,000 clones, about 83% of which appear only once. Sequences were obtained from peripheral blood. All receptors come from a man in his forties with active or convalescent COVID-19.

This clone was seen once. V gene TRBV10-1 combines with J gene TRBJ1-6, with 9 bases lining up with TRBD1. Per germline, CDR1 WNHNN and CDR2 SYGVQD (reference sequence). This CDR3 spans 14 amino acids. The V gene end was trimmed by 8 bases and the J gene end by 7 bases; junction bases not matched to a gene: 6. This CDR3 is CASPGTGKNSPLHF. For the CDR3, the DNA is TGCGCCAGCCCCGGGACAGGGAAGAATTCACCCCTCCACTTT.

This clone came up once. This rearrangement joins TRBV19 to TRBJ2-1; D unresolved. In germline, CDR1 is LNHDA, CDR2 SQIVND (reference sequence). The V end lost 0 bases, the J end lost 11 bases, and 8 bases lay between the germline ends. CDR3 length equals 12 residues. CDR3: CASSIDDTKQFF. The CDR3 nucleotides are TGTGCCAGTAGTATAGACGATACTAAGCAGTTCTTC.

The rearrangement joins TRBV18 to TRBJ2-2, with TRBD1 as a possible D gene (5 bases). The CDR3 has 17 residues. The germline V gene encodes CDR1 KGHSH and CDR2 LQKENI. Trimming pared 0 bases from V and 7 bases from J, leaving 18 bases between. Here the CDR3 DNA reads TGTGCCAGCTCACCACCTAATCGACCAGGGAAGGGCGGGGAGCTGTTTTTT. This encodes CASSPPNRPGKGGELFF. The entire variable domain, with the rest obtained from reference TRBV18 and TRBJ2-2, is as follows: NAGVMQNPRHLVRRRGQEARLRCSPMKGHSHVYWYRQLPEEGLKFMVYLQKENIIDESGMPKERFSAEFPKEGPSILRIQQVVRGDSAAYFCASSPPNRPGKGGELFFGEGSRLTVL.

This clone was seen only once. The chain has TRBV19 and TRBJ1-5; 8 positions match TRBD1. In germline, CDR1 is LNHDA, CDR2 SQIVND (reference sequence). The J segment lost 4 bases and the V segment lost 10 bases, leaving 12 bases of the junction unmatched. The CDR3 totals 15 residues. CDR3 in DNA: TGTGCCACAAAAACCGACAGGGGATATAATCAGCCCCAGCATTTT. Its translation: CATKTDRGYNQPQHF.

This chain links TRBV7-9 with TRBJ2-2; 7 bases are a match to TRBD1. CDR1 SEHNR and CDR2 FQNEAQ come from the germline V gene (reference sequence). The junction had 7 bases not matched to a gene; V was cut back by 3 bases and J by 3 bases. The CDR3 is made up of 16 amino acids. The CDR3 sequence: CASSLYRGAHTGELFF. In DNA, the CDR3 is TGTGCCAGCAGCTTGTACAGGGGAGCGCACACCGGGGAGCTGTTTTTT.

V is TRBV6-5 and J is TRBJ1-2; D might be TRBD1 (5 bases). This CDR3 region has 13 residues. The V end lost 6 bases, the J end lost 5 bases, and 13 bases lay between the germline ends. From germline, CDR1 is MNHEY and CDR2 SVGAGI. Written as DNA, the CDR3 is TGTGCCAGCAGCTATTCCAGGGCTTATGGCTACACCTTC. Amino acid sequence: CASSYSRAYGYTF.

This CDR3 reads CASSEGQESSYEQYF. The CDR3, as DNA: TGTGCCAGCAGCGAGGGACAGGAGAGCTCCTACGAGCAGTACTTC. The rearrangement uses TRBV9 and TRBJ2-7; 8 nucleotides match TRBD1. Germline CDR1 SGDLS, CDR2 YYNGEE. There are 15 residues in the CDR3. Trimming cost V 3 bases and J 0 bases; bases outside gene matches: 5.

This clone appeared once. This rearrangement joins TRBV4-2 to TRBJ1-4, with a tentative D call TRBD1 (5 bases). The CDR3 length is 19 residues. Germline V gene lookup returns CDR1 LGHNA and CDR2 YNFKEQ. The V end lost 2 bases, the J end lost 4 bases, and 23 bases lay between the germline ends. CDR3: CASSQKKGRPGTFNEKLFF. DNA for the CDR3: TGTGCCAGCAGCCAAAAGAAAGGAAGACCGGGGACTTTTAATGAAAAACTGTTTTTT.

The chain carries TRBV30 and TRBJ1-5, with 7 positions matching TRBD1. Trimming removed 0 bases from V and 3 bases from J; junction bases left unmatched: 5. Germline CDR1 and CDR2: GTSNPN and SVGIG (reference sequence). CDR3 size: 15 residues. CDR3 sequence: CAWSVQGQTNQPQHF. The CDR3 DNA is TGTGCCTGGAGTGTACAGGGACAGACCAATCAGCCCCAGCATTTT.

The chain has TRBV4-3 and TRBJ1-2; 7 bases align to TRBD1. Losses at the gene ends were 4 bases for V and 4 bases for J; bases not matched to a gene: 6. The CDR3 is 14 residues long. Germline V lookup: CDR1 LGHNA, CDR2 YSLEER. The CDR3 is CASSPWTGLYGYTF. CDR3 bases: TGCGCCAGCAGCCCCTGGACAGGCCTCTATGGCTACACCTTC.

The chain carries TRBV30 and TRBJ2-2; 8 bases align to TRBD2. The ends lost 4 bases at V and 1 base at J; junction bases unmatched: 11. Germline CDR1 is GTSNPN and CDR2 is SVGIG (reference sequence). This CDR3 comprises 17 residues. CDR3 coding DNA: TGTGCCTGGATGTCTCTCGGGAGGGTGGGGAACACCGGGGAGCTGTTTTTT. Translated: CAWMSLGRVGNTGELFF.

The chain employs TRBV10-3 and TRBJ1-1, with 8 nucleotides matching TRBD1. Trimming took 3 bases from V and 7 from J; bases not matched to a gene: 7. This CDR3 spans 14 amino acids. Germline V gene sequence: CDR1 ENHRY, CDR2 SYGVKD. The CDR3 sequence is CAISEGQGGGEAFF. The DNA for the CDR3 is TGTGCCATCAGTGAAGGACAGGGAGGGGGTGAAGCTTTCTTT.

This clone occurred once. CDR3 in amino acids: CASSQGQGEVGGYTF. CDR3 DNA sequence: TGCGCCAGCAGCCAGGGACAGGGTGAGGTGGGTGGCTACACCTTC. V usage is TRBV4-1 and J usage is TRBJ1-2; TRBD1 agrees at 9 bases. The germline gives CDR1 MGHRA, CDR2 YSYEKL. J lost 7 bases, V lost 3 bases, and 9 bases had no gene match. The CDR3 consists of 15 residues.

This sequence joins TRBV6-6 and TRBJ1-2; 11 nucleotides agree with TRBD1. The ends lost 5 bases at V and 4 bases at J; junction bases unmatched: 12. Germline loops: CDR1 MNHNY, CDR2 SVGAGI (reference sequence). This CDR3 region has 17 residues. The CDR3 loop reads CASSLSAGTGGLYGYTF. CDR3 DNA: TGTGCCAGCAGTCTAAGTGCCGGGACAGGGGGTCTCTATGGCTACACCTTC.

This clone turned up a few times. The chain uses TRBV6-5 and TRBJ2-5, with 9 bases that match TRBD2. This CDR3 is built from 14 residues. Germline V gives CDR1 MNHEY, CDR2 SVGAGI. V lost 7 bases to trimming and J lost 2 bases; unmatched junction nucleotides: 5. The CDR3 sequence is CASNPLAGQETQYF. The DNA for the CDR3 is TGTGCCAGCAATCCCCTAGCGGGGCAAGAGACCCAGTACTTC.